This T cell receptor beta chain appears in the sequencing data of a study of Ad26.COV2.S vaccination and SARS-CoV-2 variants. At the level of the study: Once, or twice with 56 days between doses, Ad26.COV2.S was given intramuscularly. The study, taken as a whole, reports: People given the vaccine had a wider spike-specific TCR breadth than placebo recipients did. Researchers cautioned that TCR breadth and depth analyses may have underestimated total T cell responses.

Germline loops: CDR1 LNHDA, CDR2 SQIVND (reference sequence). The V end was cut by 3 bases, the J end by 3 bases, with 12 bases between. The CDR3 has 15 residues. Stated treatment: 15 to 20 received Ad26.COV2.S at low or high dose, single or two shots; roughly five received placebo; per-sample allocation not given. Samples analyzed were those drawn on day 63 after the first vaccine or placebo injection. Generated by immunoSEQ multiplex PCR, the TCRdb table keeps only in-frame clones and is missing some. The table lists 400,000 to 500,000 clones, approximately 88% of them singletons. On this clone: Its antigen remains unidentified.

The chain carries TRBV19 and TRBJ2-1, with D hard to call. The sample in question was peripheral blood, obtained in a trial of Ad26.COV2.S vaccine versus placebo. The clonotype was recovered from a person aged 18-65 years who received the Ad26.COV2.S COVID-19 vaccine or a placebo. The chain's CDR3 is CASSIGPGGYNEQFF. The CDR3, as DNA: TGTGCCAGTAGTATTGGCCCAGGTGGCTACAATGAGCAGTTCTTC.